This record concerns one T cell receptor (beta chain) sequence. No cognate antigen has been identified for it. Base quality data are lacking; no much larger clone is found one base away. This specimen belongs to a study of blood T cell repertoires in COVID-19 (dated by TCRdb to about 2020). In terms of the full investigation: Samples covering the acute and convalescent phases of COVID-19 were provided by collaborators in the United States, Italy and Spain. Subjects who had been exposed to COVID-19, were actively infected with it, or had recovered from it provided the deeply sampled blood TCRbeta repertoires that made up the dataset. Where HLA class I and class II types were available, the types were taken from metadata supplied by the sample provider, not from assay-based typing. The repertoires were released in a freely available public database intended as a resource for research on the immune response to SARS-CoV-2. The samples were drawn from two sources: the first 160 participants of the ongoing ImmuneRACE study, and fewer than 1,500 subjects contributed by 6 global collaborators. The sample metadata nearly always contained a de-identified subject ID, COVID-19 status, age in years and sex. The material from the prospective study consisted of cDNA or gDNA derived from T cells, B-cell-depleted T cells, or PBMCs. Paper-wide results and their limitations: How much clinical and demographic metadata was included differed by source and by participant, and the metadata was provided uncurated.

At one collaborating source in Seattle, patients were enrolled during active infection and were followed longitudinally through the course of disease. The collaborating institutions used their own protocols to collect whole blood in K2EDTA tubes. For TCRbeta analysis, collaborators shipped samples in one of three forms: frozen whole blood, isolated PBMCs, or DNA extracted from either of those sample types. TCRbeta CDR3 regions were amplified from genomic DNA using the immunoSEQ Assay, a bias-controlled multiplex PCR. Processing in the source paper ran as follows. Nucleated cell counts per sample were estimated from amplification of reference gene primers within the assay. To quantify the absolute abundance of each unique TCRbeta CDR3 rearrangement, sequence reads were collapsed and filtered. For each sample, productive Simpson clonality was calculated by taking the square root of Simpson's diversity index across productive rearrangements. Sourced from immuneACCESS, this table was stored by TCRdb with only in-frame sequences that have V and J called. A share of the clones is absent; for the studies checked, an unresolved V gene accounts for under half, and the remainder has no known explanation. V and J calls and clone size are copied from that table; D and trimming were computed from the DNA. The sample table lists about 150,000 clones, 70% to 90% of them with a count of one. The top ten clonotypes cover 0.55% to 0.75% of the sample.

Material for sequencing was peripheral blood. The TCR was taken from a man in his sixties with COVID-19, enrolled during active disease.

The DNA sequence is given as TGTGCCAGCAGTTACTCGGCCGGCAGAGGGGGGGGTTTATATTTT. This is translated as CASSYSAGRGGGLYF. The chain was built from TRBV6-5 and TRBJ1-3, and perhaps TRBD1 as D gene, on 6 matching bases. V is pared back by 0 bases and J by 14 bases, with 20 bases lying between the germline termini. Its CDR3 holds 15 amino acids, cysteine through phenylalanine. CDR3 DNA only is kept here, 45 bases in frame from base 1. For CDR1 and CDR2, the germline V gene lists MNHEY and SVGAGI.